This T cell receptor (beta chain) is drawn from a study of T cells in localized non-small cell lung cancer. Study results and caveats: Exceeding tumor, uninvolved adjacent lung had the highest T cell clonality. Researchers found a median around 50 of the top 100 tumor clones in adjacent lung.

Clones were read by immunoSEQ multiplex PCR, and TCRdb kept only the in-frame ones, dropping some. Of around 34,000 clones in the sample, around 93% were seen once. Notes on this clone: Its antigen is still unknown.

The CDR3 extends over 15 amino acids. V was trimmed by 0 bases and J by 8 bases, leaving 13 bases between them. In germline, CDR1 is MNHNY, CDR2 SVGAGI (reference sequence). The specimen was peripheral blood, collected before any cancer treatment. The TCR sequence derives from a female donor of 60 years or more with stage I lung adenocarcinoma. This chain connects TRBV6-6 to TRBJ1-4; D gene ambiguous. The CDR3, as DNA: TGTGCCAGCAGTTACTCCGGGTCCCGTAGGGAAAAACTGTTTTTT. It is translated as CASSYSGSRREKLFF.